This T cell receptor (beta chain) was profiled in a study of cytomegalovirus exposure and HLA in healthy donors. Study at large: Falling in the Caucasian-associated ancestry cluster were about 82% of some 400 genotyped donors.

Germline values: CDR1 SEHNR, CDR2 FQNEAQ (reference sequence). Trimming pared 3 bases from V and 3 bases from J, leaving 9 bases between. This CDR3 spans 13 amino acids. The PCR had 60 Vbeta and 13 Jbeta primers. Using immunoSEQ multiplex PCR, the repertoire was profiled, and TCRdb retains in-frame clones only, with some absent. This listing includes under 70,000 clones. Specimen: PBMCs. V usage is TRBV7-9 and J usage is TRBJ2-7, with D perhaps matching TRBD2 (5 bases). The sequence was obtained from a man in his fifties in good health and CMV-seropositive. The CDR3 DNA reads as TGTGCCAGCAGCTTGTATGAGGGCTACGAGCAGTACTTC. This encodes CASSLYEGYEQYF. Filled out from reference TRBV7-9 and TRBJ2-7, the complete variable domain reads DTGVSQNPRHKITKRGQNVTFRCDPISEHNRLYWYRQTLGQGPEFLTYFQNEAQLEKSRLLSDRFSAERPKGSFSTLEIQRTEQGDSAMYLCASSLYEGYEQYFGPGTRLTVT.